This entry features one T cell receptor (beta chain) sequence. TCRdb keeps only in-frame clones here, not all; method: immunoSEQ multiplex PCR. The table has some 76,000 clones, 85% seen once. This CDR3 region has 14 residues. With 0 bases removed from V and 1 base from J, the gap between germline ends came to 7 bases. Germline values: CDR1 SGHRS, CDR2 YFSETQ. The data are from a study of OX40 agonist ivuxolimab in advanced cancers. Sequenced material: CD4+ or CD8+ T cells sorted from blood, taken in a trial of the OX40 agonist ivuxolimab. V is TRBV5-1 and J is TRBJ1-1; no definite D call. The sequence was collected from an adult with an advanced solid tumor such as melanoma, head and neck, liver or kidney cancer. CDR3 in DNA: TGCGCCAGCAGCTTGGCCCCTCGGAACACTGAAGCTTTCTTT. The encoded protein is CASSLAPRNTEAFF.